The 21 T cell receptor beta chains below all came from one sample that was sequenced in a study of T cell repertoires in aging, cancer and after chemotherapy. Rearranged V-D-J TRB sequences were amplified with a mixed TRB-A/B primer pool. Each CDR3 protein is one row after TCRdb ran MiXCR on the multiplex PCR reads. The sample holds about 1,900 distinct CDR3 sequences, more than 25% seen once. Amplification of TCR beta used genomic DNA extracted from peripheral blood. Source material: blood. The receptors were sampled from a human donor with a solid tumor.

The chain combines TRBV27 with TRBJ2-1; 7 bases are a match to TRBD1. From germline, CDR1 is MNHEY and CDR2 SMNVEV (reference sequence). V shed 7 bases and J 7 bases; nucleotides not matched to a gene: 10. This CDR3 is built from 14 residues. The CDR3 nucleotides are TGTGCCAGCAAGGGACAGCCGAAAAGGAATGAGCAGTTCTTC. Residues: CASKGQPKRNEQFF.

CDR3 sequence reads: CASSLSPLAGRYEQYF. As DNA, the CDR3 is TGTGCCAGCAGTTTATCCCCTTTGGCAGGGAGGTACGAGCAGTACTTC. The rearrangement uses TRBV28 and TRBJ2-7; possibly TRBD2 for D (6 bases). Looked up from germline, CDR1 is MDHEN and CDR2 is SYDVKM. Trimming shortened V by 1 base and J by 4 bases, and 17 bases separated the two germline ends. The CDR3 extends over 16 amino acids. The complete variable domain, with remaining parts taken from reference TRBV28 and TRBJ2-7, reads DVKVTQSSRYLVKRTGEKVFLECVQDMDHENMFWYRQDPGLGLRLIYFSYDVKMKEKGDIPEGYSVSREKKERFSLILESASTNQTSMYLCASSLSPLAGRYEQYFGPGTRLTVT.

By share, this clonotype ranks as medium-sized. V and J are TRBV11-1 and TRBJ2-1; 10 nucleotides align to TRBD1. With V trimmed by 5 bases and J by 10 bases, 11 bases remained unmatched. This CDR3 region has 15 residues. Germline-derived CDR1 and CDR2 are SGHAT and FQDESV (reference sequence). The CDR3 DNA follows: TGTGCCAGCAGCAGACTAACCGGGACAGGGGAAGAGCAGTTCTTC. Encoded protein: CASSRLTGTGEEQFF.

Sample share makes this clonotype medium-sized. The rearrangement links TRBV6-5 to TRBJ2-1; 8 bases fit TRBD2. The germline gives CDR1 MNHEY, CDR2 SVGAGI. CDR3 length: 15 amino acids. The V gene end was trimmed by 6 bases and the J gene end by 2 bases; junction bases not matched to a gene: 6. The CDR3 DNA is TGTGCCAGCAGCCTCACGGGAGGGACCTACAATGAGCAGTTCTTC. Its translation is CASSLTGGTYNEQFF.

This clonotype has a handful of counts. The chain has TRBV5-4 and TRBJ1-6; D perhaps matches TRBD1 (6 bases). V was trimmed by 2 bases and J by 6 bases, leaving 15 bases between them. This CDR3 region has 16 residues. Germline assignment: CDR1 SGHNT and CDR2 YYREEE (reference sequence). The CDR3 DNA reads TGTGCCAGCAGCTTTGGGGGGCAGACCAGTAATTCACCCCTCCACTTT. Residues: CASSFGGQTSNSPLHF.

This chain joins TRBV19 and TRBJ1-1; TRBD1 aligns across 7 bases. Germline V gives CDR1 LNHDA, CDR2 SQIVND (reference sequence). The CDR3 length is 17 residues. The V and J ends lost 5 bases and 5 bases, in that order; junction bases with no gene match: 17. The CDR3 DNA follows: TGTGCCAGTAGTCCCCGCAGGGGGACAACCGGTAGGACTGAAGCTTTCTTT. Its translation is CASSPRRGTTGRTEAFF. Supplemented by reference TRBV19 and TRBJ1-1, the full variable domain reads DGGITQSPKYLFRKEGQNVTLSCEQNLNHDAMYWYRQDPGQGLRLIYYSQIVNDFQKGDIAEGYSVSREKKESFPLTVTSAQKNPTAFYLCASSPRRGTTGRTEAFFGQGTRLTVV.

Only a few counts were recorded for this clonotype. The CDR3 DNA is TGTGCCAGCAGTTACGGGCGGGCAAGTCAGCCCCAGCATTTT. This translates into CASSYGRASQPQHF. The chain is built from TRBV6-5 and TRBJ1-5, with no clear D. Looked up from germline, CDR1 is MNHEY and CDR2 is SVGAGI. The germline V and J ends were trimmed by 2 bases and 6 bases, with 11 bases remaining between them. This CDR3 is 14 amino acids long.

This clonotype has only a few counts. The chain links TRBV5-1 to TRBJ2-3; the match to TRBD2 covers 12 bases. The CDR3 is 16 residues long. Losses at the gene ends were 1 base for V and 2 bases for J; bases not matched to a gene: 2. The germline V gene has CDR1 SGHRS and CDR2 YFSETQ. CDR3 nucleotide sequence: TGCGCCAGCAGCTTGACTAGCGGGGGGTTCACAGATACGCAGTATTTT. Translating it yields CASSLTSGGFTDTQYF.

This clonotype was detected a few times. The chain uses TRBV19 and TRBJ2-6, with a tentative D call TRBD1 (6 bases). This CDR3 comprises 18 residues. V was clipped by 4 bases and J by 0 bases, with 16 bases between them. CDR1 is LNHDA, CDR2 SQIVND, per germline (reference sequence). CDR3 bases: TGTGCCAGTAGTAAGGGCAGACAGGCCCGCTCTGGGGCCAACGTCCTGACTTTC. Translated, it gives CASSKGRQARSGANVLTF.

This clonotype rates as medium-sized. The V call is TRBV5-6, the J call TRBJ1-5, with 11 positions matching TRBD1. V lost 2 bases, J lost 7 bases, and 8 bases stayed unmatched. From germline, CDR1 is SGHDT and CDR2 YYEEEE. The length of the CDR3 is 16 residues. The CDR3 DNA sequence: TGTGCCAGCAGCTTACGGACAGGGGGCTATGGGCAGCCCCAGCATTTT. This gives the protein CASSLRTGGYGQPQHF.

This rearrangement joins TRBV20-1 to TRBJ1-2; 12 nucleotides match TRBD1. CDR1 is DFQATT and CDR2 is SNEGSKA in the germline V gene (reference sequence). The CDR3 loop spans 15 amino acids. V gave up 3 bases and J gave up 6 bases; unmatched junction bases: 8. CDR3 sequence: CSASSSGTGGHGYTF. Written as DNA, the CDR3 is TGCAGTGCTAGTAGTTCGGGGACAGGGGGCCATGGCTACACCTTC.

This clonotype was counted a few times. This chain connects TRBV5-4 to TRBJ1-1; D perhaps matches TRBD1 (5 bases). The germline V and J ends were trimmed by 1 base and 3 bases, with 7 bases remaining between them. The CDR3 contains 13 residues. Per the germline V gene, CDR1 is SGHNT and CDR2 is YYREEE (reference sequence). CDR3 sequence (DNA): TGTGCCAGCAGCTTGCGAGGGGACACTGAAGCTTTCTTT. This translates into CASSLRGDTEAFF.

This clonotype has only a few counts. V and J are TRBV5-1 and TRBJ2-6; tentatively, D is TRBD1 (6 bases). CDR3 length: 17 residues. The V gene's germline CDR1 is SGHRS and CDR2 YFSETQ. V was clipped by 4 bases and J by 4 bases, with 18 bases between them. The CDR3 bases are TGCGCCAGCAGCCCCCCCGGACAGCCTCCAGGGGCCAACGTCCTGACTTTC. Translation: CASSPPGQPPGANVLTF.

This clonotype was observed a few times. CDR3 DNA sequence: TGTGCCAGCAGCTTAGGGGGCACCGGGGAGCTGTTTTTT. Translated: CASSLGGTGELFF. The chain joins TRBV7-2 to TRBJ2-2; D not resolved. This CDR3 is 13 amino acids long. Germline CDR1 and CDR2: SGHTA and FQGNSA. The ends were cut back, 1 base at V and 4 bases at J, with 4 bases in the middle.

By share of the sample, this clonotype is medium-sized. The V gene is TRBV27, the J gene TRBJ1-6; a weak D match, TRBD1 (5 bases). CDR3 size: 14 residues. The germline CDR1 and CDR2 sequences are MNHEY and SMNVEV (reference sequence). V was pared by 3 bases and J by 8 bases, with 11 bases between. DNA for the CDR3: TGTGCCAGCAGTTTGAGGGGAAGTGATTCACCCCTCCACTTT. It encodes CASSLRGSDSPLHF.

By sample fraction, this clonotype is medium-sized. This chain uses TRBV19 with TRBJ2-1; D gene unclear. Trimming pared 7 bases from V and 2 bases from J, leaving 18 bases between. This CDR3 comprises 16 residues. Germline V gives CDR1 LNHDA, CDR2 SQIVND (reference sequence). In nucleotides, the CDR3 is TGTGCCAGTACCACAAAAGAAGGAGCAGCCTACAATGAGCAGTTCTTC. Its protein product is CASTTKEGAAYNEQFF. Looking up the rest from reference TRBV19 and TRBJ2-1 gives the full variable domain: DGGITQSPKYLFRKEGQNVTLSCEQNLNHDAMYWYRQDPGQGLRLIYYSQIVNDFQKGDIAEGYSVSREKKESFPLTVTSAQKNPTAFYLCASTTKEGAAYNEQFFGPGTRLTVL.

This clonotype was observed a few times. CDR3 DNA: TGTGCCAGCAGCTTAAGGGGACAGGAACATGGCTACACCTTC. Translation gives CASSLRGQEHGYTF. J is TRBJ1-2 and V is TRBV11-2; 8 nucleotides align to TRBD1. The germline gives CDR1 SGHAT, CDR2 FQNNGV. J lost 6 bases, V lost 2 bases, and 5 bases had no gene match. The CDR3 totals 14 residues.

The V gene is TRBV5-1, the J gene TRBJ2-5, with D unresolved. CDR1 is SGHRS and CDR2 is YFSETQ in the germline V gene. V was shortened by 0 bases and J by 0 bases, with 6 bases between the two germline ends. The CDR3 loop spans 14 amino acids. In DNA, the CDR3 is TGCGCCAGCAGCTTGGTGCCGGACCAAGAGACCCAGTACTTC. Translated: CASSLVPDQETQYF.

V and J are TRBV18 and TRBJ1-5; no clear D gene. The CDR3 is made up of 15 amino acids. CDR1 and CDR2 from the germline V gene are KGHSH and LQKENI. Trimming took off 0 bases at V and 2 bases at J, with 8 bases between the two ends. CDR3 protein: CASSPPSEGNQPQHF. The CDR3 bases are TGTGCCAGCTCACCACCGAGTGAAGGCAATCAGCCCCAGCATTTT.

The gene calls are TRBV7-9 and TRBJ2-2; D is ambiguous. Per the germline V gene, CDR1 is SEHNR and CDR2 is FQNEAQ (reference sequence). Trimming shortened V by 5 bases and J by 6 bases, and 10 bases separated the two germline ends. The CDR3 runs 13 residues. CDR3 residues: CASSRTAAGELFF. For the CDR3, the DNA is TGTGCCAGCAGCCGAACCGCGGCCGGGGAGCTGTTTTTT.

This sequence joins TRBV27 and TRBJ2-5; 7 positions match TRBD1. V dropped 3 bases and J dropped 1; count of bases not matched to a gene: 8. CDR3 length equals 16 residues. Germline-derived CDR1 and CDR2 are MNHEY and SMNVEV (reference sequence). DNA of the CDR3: TGTGCCAGCAGTTTTGGTAGGGGGCGAGGCCAAGAGACCCAGTACTTC. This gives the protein CASSFGRGRGQETQYF.